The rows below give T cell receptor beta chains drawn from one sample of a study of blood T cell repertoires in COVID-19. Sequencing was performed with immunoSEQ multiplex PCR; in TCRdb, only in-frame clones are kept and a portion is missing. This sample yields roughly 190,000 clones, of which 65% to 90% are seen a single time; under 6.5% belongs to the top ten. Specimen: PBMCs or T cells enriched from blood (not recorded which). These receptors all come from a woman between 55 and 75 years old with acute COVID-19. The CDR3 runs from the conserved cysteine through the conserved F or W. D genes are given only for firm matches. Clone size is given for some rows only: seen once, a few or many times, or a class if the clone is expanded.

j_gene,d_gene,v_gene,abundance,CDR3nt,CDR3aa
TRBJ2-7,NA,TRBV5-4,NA,TGTGCCAGCAGCTTGGGTCTCATCGGAGGGGGCGCCTCCTACGAGCAGTACTTC,CASSLGLIGGGASYEQYF
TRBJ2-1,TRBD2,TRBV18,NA,TGTGCCAGCTCACCCCGGGGGCTAGCGGGGGGTTACAATGAGCAGTTCTTC,CASSPRGLAGGYNEQFF
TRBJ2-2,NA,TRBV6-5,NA,TGTGCCAGCAGGGACAGCCCCGGGGAGCTGTTTTTT,CASRDSPGELFF
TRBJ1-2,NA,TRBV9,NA,TGTGCCAGCAGCGCCGGCGCGGGGGATGGCTACACCTTC,CASSAGAGDGYTF
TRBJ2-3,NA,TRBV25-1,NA,TGTGCCAGCAGTGATTGGGCGCTTAGCACAGATACGCAGTATTTT,CASSDWALSTDTQYF
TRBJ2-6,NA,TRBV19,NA,TGTGCCAGTAGTATTTACTCTGGGGCCAACGTCCTGACTTTC,CASSIYSGANVLTF
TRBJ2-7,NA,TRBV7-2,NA,TGTGCCAGCAGCTTATCAGTCTACGAGCAGTACTTC,CASSLSVYEQYF
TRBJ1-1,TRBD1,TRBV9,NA,TGTGCCAGCAGACCAACAGGGGGCGATGAAGCTTTCTTT,CASRPTGGDEAFF
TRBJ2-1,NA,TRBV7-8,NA,TGTGCCAGCAGCGAGCTCAGCGGGCCTAGCTCCTACAATGAGCAGTTCTTC,CASSELSGPSSYNEQFF
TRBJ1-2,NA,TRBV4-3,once,TGCGCCAGCAGCCAAGATCCGCTGTTGGGGGCTGACGGCTACACCTTC,CASSQDPLLGADGYTF
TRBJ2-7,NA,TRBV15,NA,TGTGCCACCAAGGCCGACCAGCTAGCAGCCTACGAGCAGTACTTC,CATKADQLAAYEQYF
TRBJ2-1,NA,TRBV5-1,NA,TGCGCCAGCAGTCCCGCGGGCTCCCGGTTGTATGAGCAGTTCTTC,CASSPAGSRLYEQFF
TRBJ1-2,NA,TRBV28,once,TGTGCCAGCTGGGGGCAAGGCAGAACCGATAACTATGGCTACACCTTC,CASWGQGRTDNYGYTF
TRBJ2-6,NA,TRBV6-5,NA,TGTGCCAGCACTCAGCGCAGGGCTGGGGCCAACGTCCTGACTTTC,CASTQRRAGANVLTF
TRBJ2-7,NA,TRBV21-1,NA,TGTGCCAGCAGCCTTACGATGGTAAAGGGTAGGGGGCCCTGCCCCTACGAGCAGTACTTC,CASSLTMVKGRGPCPYEQYF
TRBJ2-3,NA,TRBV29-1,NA,TGCAGCGTTGAAGATCAGTCATTGCCGCAGTATTTT,CSVEDQSLPQYF
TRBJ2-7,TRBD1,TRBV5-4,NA,TGTGCCAGCAGCTCCGGGACAGGGGCCTACGAGCAGTACTTC,CASSSGTGAYEQYF
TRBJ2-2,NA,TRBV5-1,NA,TGCGCCAGCAGCTTGCTAGCGAACACCGGGGAGCTGTTTTTT,CASSLLANTGELFF
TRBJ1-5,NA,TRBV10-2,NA,TGCGCCAGCTCAAGGGGGGGGGATTTAACCCGGGAAGGCAATCAGCCCCAGCATTTT,CASSRGGDLTREGNQPQHF
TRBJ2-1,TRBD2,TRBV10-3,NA,TGTGCCATCAGTGAAAATGGACTAGCGGGAGGGCACAATGAGCAGTTCTTC,CAISENGLAGGHNEQFF
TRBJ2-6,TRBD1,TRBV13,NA,TGTGCCAGCAGCTTAGGGACAGGGGCCTCTGGGGCCAACGTCCTGACTTTC,CASSLGTGASGANVLTF
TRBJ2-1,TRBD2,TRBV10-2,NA,TGCGCCAGCAGTGAGGGAGCGGGATCGGTTGAGCAGTTCTTC,CASSEGAGSVEQFF
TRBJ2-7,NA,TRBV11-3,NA,TGTGCCAGCAGCTTATCAGGGATCTACGAGCAGTACTTC,CASSLSGIYEQYF
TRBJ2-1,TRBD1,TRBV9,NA,TGTGCCAGCAGCGTAGGGGGACAGGGGTGGACCTACAATGAGCAGTTCTTC,CASSVGGQGWTYNEQFF
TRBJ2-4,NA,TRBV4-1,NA,TGCGCCAGCAGCCAGGGCAGTGAACAAGCCAAAAACATTCAGTACTTC,CASSQGSEQAKNIQYF
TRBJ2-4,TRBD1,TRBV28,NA,TGTGCCAGCAGTTTGGGGACAGGGAGGGCCAAAAACATTCAGTACTTC,CASSLGTGRAKNIQYF
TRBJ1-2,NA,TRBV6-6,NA,TGTGCCAGCAGGCGGACTGGGTTGGGGGGCTACACCTTC,CASRRTGLGGYTF
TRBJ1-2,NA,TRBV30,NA,TGTGCCTCTCAGGGGTTAAACTATGGCTACACCTTC,CASQGLNYGYTF
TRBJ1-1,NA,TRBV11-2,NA,TGTGCCAGCAGCTTCAGGCATGCTGAAGCTTTCTTT,CASSFRHAEAFF
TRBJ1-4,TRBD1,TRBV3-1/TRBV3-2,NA,TGTGCCAGCAGCCAAATAAGCCTGGGACAGGCCTCAACTAATGAAAAACTGTTTTTT,CASSQISLGQASTNEKLFF
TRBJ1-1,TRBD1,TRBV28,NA,TGTGCCAGCAGTACAGGACAGGGGGACACTGAAGCTTTCTTT,CASSTGQGDTEAFF
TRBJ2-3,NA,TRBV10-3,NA,TGTGCCATCAGTGAGAGTGATCGGAGCACAGATACGCAGTATTTT,CAISESDRSTDTQYF
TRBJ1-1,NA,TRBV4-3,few,TGCGCCAGCAGCCAAGAGGTAGCGAACACTGAAGCTTTCTTT,CASSQEVANTEAFF
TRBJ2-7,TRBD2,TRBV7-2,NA,TGTGCCAGCAGAGGCGGACTAGCGCAGTCCTACGAGCAGTACTTC,CASRGGLAQSYEQYF
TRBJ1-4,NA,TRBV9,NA,TGTGCCAGCAGCCCTAGACCGTTAAGCAATGAAAAACTGTTTTTT,CASSPRPLSNEKLFF
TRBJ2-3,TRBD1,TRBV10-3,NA,TGTGCCATCAGTGACAAGGGACAGACGGTCACAGATACGCAGTATTTT,CAISDKGQTVTDTQYF
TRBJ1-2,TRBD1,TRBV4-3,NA,TGCGCCAGCAGCCAAACAGGGGGCTATGGCTACACCTTC,CASSQTGGYGYTF
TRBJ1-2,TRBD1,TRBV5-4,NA,TGTGCCAGCAGAACCGGGACAGGCAACTATGGCTACACCTTC,CASRTGTGNYGYTF
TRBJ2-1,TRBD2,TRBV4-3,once,TGCGCCAGCAGCCAGCTAGCGGGCTGGGAGCAGTTCTTC,CASSQLAGWEQFF
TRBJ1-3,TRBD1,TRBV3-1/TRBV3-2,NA,TGTGCCAGCAGCCAACCTGGGACAGGGAAAGGGTGGGTGGCTGGAAACACCATATATTTT,CASSQPGTGKGWVAGNTIYF
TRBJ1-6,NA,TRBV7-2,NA,TGTGCCAGCACCCTTCGGGGTTCACCCCTCCACTTT,CASTLRGSPLHF